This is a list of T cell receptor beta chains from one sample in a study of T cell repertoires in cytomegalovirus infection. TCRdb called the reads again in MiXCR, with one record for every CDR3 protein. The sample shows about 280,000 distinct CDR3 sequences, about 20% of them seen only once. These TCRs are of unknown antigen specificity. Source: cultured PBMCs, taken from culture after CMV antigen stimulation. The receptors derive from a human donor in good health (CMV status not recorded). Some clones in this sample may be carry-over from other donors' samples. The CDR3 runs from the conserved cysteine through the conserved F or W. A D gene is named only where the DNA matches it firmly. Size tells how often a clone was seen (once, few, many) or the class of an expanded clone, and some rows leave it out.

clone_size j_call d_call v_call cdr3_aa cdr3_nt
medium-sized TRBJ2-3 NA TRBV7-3 CASSQTSGADTQYF TGTGCCAGCAGCCAGACTTCGGGAGCAGATACGCAGTATTTT
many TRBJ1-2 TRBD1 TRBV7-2 CASSYGQGIANYGYTF TGTGCCAGCAGCTACGGACAGGGGATCGCTAACTATGGCTACACCTTC
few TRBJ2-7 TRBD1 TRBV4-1 CASSQEGQGHNEQYF TGTGCCAGCAGCCAAGAGGGACAGGGTCACAACGAGCAGTACTTC
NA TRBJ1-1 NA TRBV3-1 CASSPGFGNTEAFF TGTGCCAGCAGCCCGGGATTTGGGAACACTGAAGCTTTCTTT
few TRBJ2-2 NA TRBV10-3 CAISEDYRTGELFF TGTGCCATCAGTGAGGACTACAGGACCGGGGAGCTGTTTTTT
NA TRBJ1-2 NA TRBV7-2 CASSLDPVRANYGYTF TGTGCCAGCAGCTTAGACCCAGTACGAGCTAACTATGGCTACACCTTC
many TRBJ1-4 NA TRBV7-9 CASSLAPTGSGEKLFF TGTGCCAGCAGCTTAGCGCCAACAGGGTCCGGTGAAAAACTGTTTTTT
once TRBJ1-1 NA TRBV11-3 CASSHPGGVEAYF TGTGCCAGCAGCCATCCCGGGGGGGTTGAAGCTTACTTT
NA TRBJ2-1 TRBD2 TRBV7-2 CASSLAVGRASNVADEQFF TGTGCCAGCAGCTTAGCCGTCGGGAGGGCGTCTAACGTGGCAGATGAGCAGTTCTTC
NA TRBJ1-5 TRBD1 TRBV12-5 CASGPDNRGWSNQPQHF TGTGCTAGTGGCCCGGATAACAGGGGATGGAGCAATCAGCCCCAGCATTTT
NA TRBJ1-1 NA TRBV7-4 CASSPKGQQNTEAFF TGTGCCAGCAGCCCCAAGGGGCAGCAGAACACTGAAGCTTTCTTT
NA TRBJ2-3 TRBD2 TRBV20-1 CSASGLAIDTQYF TGCAGTGCTTCGGGACTAGCAATAGATACGCAGTATTTT
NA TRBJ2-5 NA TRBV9 CASSVWGLLEETQYF TGTGCCAGCAGCGTATGGGGACTGCTTGAAGAGACCCAGTACTTC
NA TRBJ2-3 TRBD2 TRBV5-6 CASSLSREGDTQYF TGTGCCAGCAGCCTATCGCGGGAGGGAGATACGCAGTATTTT
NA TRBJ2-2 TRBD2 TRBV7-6 CASSPRTSGPGGELFF TGTGCCAGCAGCCCAAGGACTAGCGGGCCAGGCGGGGAGCTGTTTTTT
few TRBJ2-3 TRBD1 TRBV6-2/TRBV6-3 CATKDVGTGGFWTDTQYF TGTGCCACAAAAGACGTCGGGACAGGGGGCTTTTGGACAGATACGCAGTATTTT
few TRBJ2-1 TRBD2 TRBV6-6 CASSDRTSGRLGEQFF TGTGCCAGCAGTGACCGGACTAGCGGGAGATTGGGTGAGCAGTTCTTC
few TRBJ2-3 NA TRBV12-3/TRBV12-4 CASSFDRTTDTQYF TGTGCCAGCAGTTTTGACAGGACCACAGATACGCAGTATTTT
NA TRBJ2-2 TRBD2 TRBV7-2 CASSYGLAPTGELFF TGTGCCAGCAGTTACGGACTAGCGCCCACCGGGGAGCTGTTTTTT
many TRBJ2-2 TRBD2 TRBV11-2 CASSFSSGSWTGELFF TGTGCCAGCAGCTTTAGTAGCGGGAGTTGGACCGGGGAGCTGTTTTTT
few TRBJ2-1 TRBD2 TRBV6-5 CASGQGLAGYYNEQFF TGTGCCAGCGGACAGGGACTAGCGGGGTACTACAATGAGCAGTTCTTC
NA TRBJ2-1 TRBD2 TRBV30 CAWSFSSGRSEQFF TGTGCCTGGAGTTTCTCAAGCGGGAGGAGTGAGCAGTTCTTC
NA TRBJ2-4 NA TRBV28 CASSLPGSGGNIQYF TGTGCCAGCAGCCTCCCGGGCAGCGGAGGGAACATTCAGTACTTC
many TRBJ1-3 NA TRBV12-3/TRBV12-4 CASTLDTGSGNTIYF TGTGCCAGCACCCTGGACACCGGCTCTGGAAACACCATATATTTT
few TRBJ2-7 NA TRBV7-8 CASSLTENYEQYF TGTGCCAGCAGCTTAACAGAGAACTACGAGCAGTACTTC
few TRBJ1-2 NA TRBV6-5 CASIGRNGYTF TGTGCCAGCATTGGGCGGAATGGCTACACCTTC
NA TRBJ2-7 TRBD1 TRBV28 CASSLGVGTGRYEQYF TGTGCCAGCAGTTTGGGGGTGGGGACAGGGAGATACGAGCAGTACTTC
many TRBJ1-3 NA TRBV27 CASSLGGSGNTIYF TGTGCCAGCAGCCTTGGGGGGTCCGGAAACACCATATATTTT